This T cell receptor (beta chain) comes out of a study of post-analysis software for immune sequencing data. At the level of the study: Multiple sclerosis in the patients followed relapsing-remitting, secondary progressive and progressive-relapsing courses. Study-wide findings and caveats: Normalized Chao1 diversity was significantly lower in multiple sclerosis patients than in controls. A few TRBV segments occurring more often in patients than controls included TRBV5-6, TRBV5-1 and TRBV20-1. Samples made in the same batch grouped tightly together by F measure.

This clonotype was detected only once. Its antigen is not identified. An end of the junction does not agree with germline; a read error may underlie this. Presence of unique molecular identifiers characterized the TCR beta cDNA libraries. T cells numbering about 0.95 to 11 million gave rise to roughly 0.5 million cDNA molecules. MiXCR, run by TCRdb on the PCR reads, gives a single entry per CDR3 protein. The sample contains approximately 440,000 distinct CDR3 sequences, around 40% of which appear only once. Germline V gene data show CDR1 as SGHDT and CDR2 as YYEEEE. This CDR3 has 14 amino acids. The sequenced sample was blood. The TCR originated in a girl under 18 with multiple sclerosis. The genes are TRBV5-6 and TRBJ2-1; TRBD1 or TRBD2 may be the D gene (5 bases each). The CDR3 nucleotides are TGTGCCAGCAGCGTGCCGGGACGGAACAATGAGCAGTGCTTC. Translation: CASSVPGRNNEQCF.